This TCR beta chain was identified in a study of T cell responses to AZD1222 COVID-19 vaccine. Whole-study findings and limits: Among AZD1222 vaccinees, only five or six were seropositive at baseline. Clonal diversity may have been underestimated, and the donors were mostly white British, with more females than males. Researchers took repertoire samples only after the peak T cell response had come.

The CDR3 runs 15 residues. V lost 1 base to trimming and J lost 2 bases, with 12 bases between them. Germline V gene sequence: CDR1 LGHDT, CDR2 YNNKEL (reference sequence). Repertoires were generated with immunoSEQ multiplex PCR, while TCRdb's copy carries only in-frame clones and drops some. Here the sample spans 120,000 or so clones, less than 90% being singletons. About this clone: As yet, its antigen is unknown.

Sequenced here: peripheral blood, sampled on day 0 of AZD1222 vaccination. The clonotype was recovered from an adult in good health. The genes are TRBV3-1 (or the pseudogene TRBV3-2) and TRBJ2-7; D is possibly TRBD1 or TRBD2 (5 bases each). CDR3 loop: CASSQAPRETYEQYF. CDR3 bases: TGTGCCAGCAGCCAAGCCCCCAGGGAGACCTACGAGCAGTACTTC.